Below, 24 T cell receptor beta chains from the same sample are listed, as sequenced in a study of blood T cell repertoires in COVID-19. Sequencing was performed with immunoSEQ multiplex PCR; in TCRdb, only in-frame clones are kept and a portion is missing. Here the sample spans 99,000 or so clones, 80% to 90% being singletons. Sequenced input: peripheral blood. The receptors were sampled from a man aged 55 to 70 with acute or convalescent COVID-19.

The CDR3 protein is CASSLPTGPAAYNEQFF. In nucleotides, the CDR3 is TGCGCCAGCAGCTTGCCGACAGGACCTGCGGCCTACAATGAGCAGTTCTTC. The chain has TRBV5-1 and TRBJ2-1; tentative D call: TRBD1 (6 bases). Trimming took off 1 base at V and 2 bases at J, with 16 bases between the two ends. The CDR3 sequence is 17 residues long. The germline CDR1 and CDR2 sequences are SGHRS and YFSETQ.

The chain combines TRBV18 with TRBJ2-7; maybe TRBD2 (7 bases). V was pared by 2 bases and J by 3 bases, with 14 bases between. Germline V CDR1 and CDR2: KGHSH, LQKENI. The CDR3 runs 15 residues. The CDR3 region is CASSPIGGARYEQYF. CDR3 sequence (DNA): TGTGCCAGCTCACCAATTGGGGGGGCCCGCTACGAGCAGTACTTC.

The genes are TRBV6-5 and TRBJ2-7, with 7 positions matching TRBD2. Germline V gene lookup returns CDR1 MNHEY and CDR2 SVGAGI. CDR3 length: 13 amino acids. Unmatched junction bases numbered 2, after V lost 0 bases and J lost 6 bases. Here the CDR3 DNA reads TGTGCCAGCAGTTACTCGGGAGGGGTCGAGCAGTACTTC. This codes for CASSYSGGVEQYF.

The chain has TRBV6-1 and TRBJ1-1, with a possible D match to TRBD1 (6 bases). Germline V lookup: CDR1 MNHNS, CDR2 SASEGT. There are 13 residues in the CDR3. The germline V and J ends were trimmed by 0 bases and 11 bases, with 13 bases remaining between them. The CDR3 DNA is TGTGCCAGCAGTGAAGCAGGGGGATGGCAGGCTTTCTTT. Residues: CASSEAGGWQAFF.

The V and J genes are TRBV15 and TRBJ2-2; D is undetermined. The CDR3 runs to 15 residues. CDR1 is LNHNV, CDR2 YYDKDF, per germline (reference sequence). Trimming cost V 3 bases and J 1 base, with 9 bases left between them. CDR3 in DNA: TGTGCCACCAGCAGCTACCAGGTGAACACCGGGGAGCTGTTTTTT. This gives the protein CATSSYQVNTGELFF.

This clone showed up just a few times. The rearrangement uses TRBV9 and TRBJ1-2; no reliable D call. Germline lookup yields CDR1 SGDLS and CDR2 YYNGEE. V lost 1 base, J lost 3 bases, and 10 bases lay in between. The CDR3 runs 14 residues. The CDR3: CASSVTGSDYGYTF. The CDR3, as DNA: TGTGCCAGCAGCGTAACGGGGTCGGACTATGGCTACACCTTC.

The chain has TRBV12-5 and TRBJ1-1, with 9 positions matching TRBD1. The V gene's germline CDR1 is LGHNT and CDR2 FRNRAP. The CDR3 spans 15 residues. V trimming: 5 bases; J trimming: 3 bases; junction bases outside the gene matches: 7. The CDR3 DNA sequence: TGTGCTAGTGGTCCAGGGACAGGGACCTACACTGAAGCTTTCTTT. Protein product: CASGPGTGTYTEAFF.

V is TRBV29-1 and J is TRBJ1-2, with 11 bases matching TRBD1. Per the germline V gene, CDR1 is SQVTM and CDR2 is ANQGSEA. The CDR3 sequence is 14 residues long. After removal of 6 bases from V and 6 bases from J, the junction contained 9 bases not matched to a gene. The CDR3 loop is CSVRTGGFVNGYTF. CDR3 in DNA: TGCAGCGTACGGACAGGGGGCTTTGTGAATGGCTACACCTTC.

The rearrangement joins TRBV5-6 to TRBJ1-2; possible D gene TRBD1, 6 bases. The germline V and J ends were trimmed by 2 bases and 4 bases, with 9 bases remaining between them. From germline, CDR1 is SGHDT and CDR2 YYEEEE. The CDR3 length is 13 residues. The CDR3 DNA is TGTGCCAGCAGCTTAGGCAGGGGCTATGGCTACACCTTC. Amino acid sequence: CASSLGRGYGYTF.

The genes are TRBV6-5 and TRBJ1-1; D is uncertain. Trimming left V 8 bases short and J 0 bases short, with 7 bases between. Germline V gene lookup returns CDR1 MNHEY and CDR2 SVGAGI. The CDR3 has 12 residues. The CDR3 region is CASGRLNTEAFF. The DNA of the CDR3 is TGTGCCAGCGGGAGGTTGAACACTGAAGCTTTCTTT.

This clone was seen a single time. The chain links TRBV29-1 to TRBJ2-7, with TRBD2 as a possible D gene (6 bases). Trimming cost V 4 bases and J 6 bases, with 16 bases left between them. This CDR3 contains 13 residues. Germline V CDR1 and CDR2: SQVTM, ANQGSEA. Here the CDR3 DNA reads TGCAGCGTTGGGGGGGTCGACAGAGGCGAGCAGTACTTC. Translating gives CSVGGVDRGEQYF.

The chain is built from TRBV15 and TRBJ2-5; D remains ambiguous. V lost 3 bases and J lost 4, with 12 bases in between. The CDR3 totals 14 residues. Germline loops: CDR1 LNHNV, CDR2 YYDKDF (reference sequence). The CDR3 DNA sequence: TGTGCCACCAGCAGCTCCTTAAACACAGAGACCCAGTACTTC. Amino acids: CATSSSLNTETQYF.

V is TRBV4-1 and J is TRBJ1-5; no clear D gene. The germline CDR1 and CDR2 sequences are MGHRA and YSYEKL. Trimming left V 3 bases short and J 1 base short, with 7 bases between. This CDR3 region has 14 residues. The CDR3 region is CASSQPTSNQPQHF. CDR3 nucleotides: TGCGCCAGCAGCCAGCCTACGAGCAATCAGCCCCAGCATTTT.

This chain connects TRBV12-5 to TRBJ1-6; TRBD1 matches 8 bases. CDR1 and CDR2 (germline): LGHNT, FRNRAP. V lost 2 bases to trimming and J lost 7 bases; unmatched junction nucleotides: 10. The CDR3 has 17 amino acids. The CDR3 DNA follows: TGTGCTAGTGGTTTGATGGGACAGGCCAGATCCAATTCACCCCTCCACTTT. Its protein product is CASGLMGQARSNSPLHF.

The chain recombines TRBV21-1 with TRBJ1-1; the table names TRBD1, a call not compared with the DNA. TRBV21-1 is given as a pseudogene. The CDR3 contains 18 residues. DNA of the CDR3: TGTGCCAGCAGTAAGGCCGAAAACAGGGCGGAGGAGAACACTGAAGCTTTCTTT. It is translated as CASSKAENRAEENTEAFF.

This chain joins TRBV5-6 and TRBJ1-2, with 9 bases fitting TRBD1. Per germline, CDR1 SGHDT and CDR2 YYEEEE. CDR3 length: 15 residues. J lost 8 bases, V lost 7 bases, and 15 bases had no gene match. The CDR3: CASGPDIRQGDGYTF. The CDR3, as DNA: TGTGCCAGCGGTCCTGACATAAGACAGGGGGACGGCTACACCTTC. Supplemented by reference TRBV5-6 and TRBJ1-2, the full variable domain reads DAGVTQSPTHLIKTRGQQVTLRCSPKSGHDTVSWYQQALGQGPQFIFQYYEEEERQRGNFPDRFSGHQFPNYSSELNVNALLLGDSALYLCASGPDIRQGDGYTFGSGTRLTVV.

The chain links TRBV30 to TRBJ1-4, with TRBD1 matching 9 bases. CDR3 length: 14 residues. Germline CDR1 and CDR2: GTSNPN and SVGIG (reference sequence). V shed 4 bases and J 8 bases; nucleotides not matched to a gene: 8. CDR3 in DNA: TGTGCCTGGAAGGGGGACAGGGTTGGGGAAAAACTGTTTTTT. Translating gives CAWKGDRVGEKLFF.

In its sample, this clone was seen once. V usage is TRBV5-4 and J usage is TRBJ2-6; 7 bases are shared with TRBD2. V lost 2 bases to trimming and J lost 1 base; unmatched junction nucleotides: 0. The CDR3 totals 15 residues. Per germline, CDR1 SGHNT and CDR2 YYREEE (reference sequence). The CDR3 DNA sequence: TGTGCCAGCAGCTTCGGGAGGTCTGGGGCCAACGTCCTGACTTTC. Translated: CASSFGRSGANVLTF.

The chain uses TRBV6-6 and TRBJ2-7; TRBD2 aligns across 10 bases. The J segment lost 0 bases and the V segment lost 6 bases, leaving 2 bases of the junction unmatched. The CDR3 totals 14 residues. Germline V gene lookup returns CDR1 MNHNY and CDR2 SVGAGI (reference sequence). CDR3 region: CASRASGSSYEQYF. The CDR3 region has the DNA TGTGCCAGCAGGGCTAGCGGGAGCTCCTACGAGCAGTACTTC.

This clone came up a few times. The J gene is TRBJ1-2, the V gene TRBV5-6; D is perhaps TRBD1 (6 bases). CDR1 and CDR2 from the germline V gene are SGHDT and YYEEEE. Between the trimmed V and J ends, which lost 4 bases and 3 bases, there was a span of 10 bases. The CDR3 totals 13 residues. CDR3 in DNA: TGTGCCAGCAGCCAAGGGGGGGACTATGGCTACACCTTC. Protein: CASSQGGDYGYTF.

The chain combines TRBV19 with TRBJ1-5; D remains unclear. Germline V CDR1 and CDR2: LNHDA, SQIVND (reference sequence). This CDR3 comprises 15 residues. The V gene lost 3 bases and the J gene lost 4 bases, with 13 bases spanning the gap. In nucleotides, the CDR3 is TGTGCCAGTAGTATTCGGGTGTGGTCAAATCAGCCCCAGCATTTT. Translating gives CASSIRVWSNQPQHF.

The rearrangement uses TRBV5-5 and TRBJ2-2; 8 bases are a match to TRBD2. V shed 2 bases and J 0 bases; nucleotides not matched to a gene: 9. Germline assignment: CDR1 SGHKS and CDR2 YYEKEE (reference sequence). The CDR3 loop spans 18 amino acids. The CDR3 bases are TGTGCCAGCAGCTTCATCGCCATAGCGGGGTCGAACACCGGGGAGCTGTTTTTT. It encodes CASSFIAIAGSNTGELFF.

This clone is a singleton in its sample. The gene calls are TRBV18 and TRBJ1-1, with D tentatively TRBD1 (5 bases). V lost 3 bases, J lost 6 bases, and 11 bases lay in between. The length of the CDR3 is 13 residues. Germline V lookup: CDR1 KGHSH, CDR2 LQKENI. CDR3 loop: CASSPQGVSEAFF. CDR3 DNA sequence: TGTGCCAGCTCACCCCAGGGCGTATCTGAAGCTTTCTTT.

The CDR3 DNA reads as TGCGCCAGCAGTCGAATAGCGGGTAGCGGAGAGACCCAGTACTTC. Amino acids: CASSRIAGSGETQYF. This chain uses TRBV5-1 with TRBJ2-5, with 7 positions matching TRBD2. The CDR3 extends over 15 amino acids. Germline assignment: CDR1 SGHRS and CDR2 YFSETQ. Germline trimming cut 5 bases from V and 4 bases from J; bases unmatched to any gene: 11.